These 26 T cell receptor beta chains originate from one sample sequenced in a study of shared clonotypes between healthy human individuals (dated by TCRdb to 2019 to 2021). Libraries were prepared through the immunoSEQ multiplex PCR assay. What TCRdb holds here is the immuneACCESS table cut down to in-frame rearrangements. Part of the clones is not present; checked against another copy, under half of the missing clones reflect an unresolved V gene, and the others are unexplained. The sample table lists some 2,400,000 clones, about 94% of them with a count of one. 0.13% of the sample belongs to the ten largest clones. Sequencing was done on a sample of naive CD4+ T cells sorted from blood. The cell subset or site label, as the study defines it: CD45RA+ positively selected. Source of these receptors: a young man in good health.

As to this clone: Different DNA sequences within this sample yield the same CDR3. The chain couples TRBV30 to TRBJ2-3, with 8 bases fitting TRBD2. Germline V gives CDR1 GTSNPN, CDR2 SVGIG (reference sequence). The CDR3 is 14 residues long. V shed 3 bases and J 2 bases; nucleotides not matched to a gene: 4. CDR3 amino acids: CAWRLAGATDTQYF. For the CDR3, the DNA is TGTGCCTGGAGGCTAGCGGGCGCCACAGATACGCAGTATTTT. Variable domain in full (rest from reference TRBV30 and TRBJ2-3): SQTIHQWPATLVQPVGSPLSLECTVEGTSNPNLYWYRQAAGRGLQLLFYSVGIGQISSEVPQNLSASRPQDRQFILSSKKLLLSDSGFYLCAWRLAGATDTQYFGPGTRLTVL.

This clone was picked up one time. The rearrangement links TRBV7-2 to TRBJ1-6; D is perhaps TRBD1 (6 bases). This CDR3 has 14 amino acids. V lost 1 base to trimming and J lost 10 bases, with 11 bases between them. Germline assignment: CDR1 SGHTA and CDR2 FQGNSA. The CDR3: CASSLGTGMSPLHF. The CDR3 bases are TGTGCCAGCAGCTTAGGAACAGGGATGTCACCCCTCCACTTT.

The CDR3 bases are TGTGCCAGCAGCTTTAGCGGGTTTACATCCTACGAGCAGTACTTC. Translating gives CASSFSGFTSYEQYF. The rearrangement joins TRBV7-2 to TRBJ2-7, with 7 bases aligning to TRBD2. The germline V gene encodes CDR1 SGHTA and CDR2 FQGNSA. The CDR3 runs 15 residues. The J segment lost 1 base and the V segment lost 3 bases, leaving 6 bases of the junction unmatched.

This sequence joins TRBV29-1 and TRBJ2-2; D is unclear. V dropped 7 bases and J dropped 6 bases, with 9 bases sitting between them. This CDR3 is 11 amino acids long. CDR1 and CDR2 (germline): SQVTM, ANQGSEA. The CDR3 loop reads CSALTPGELFF. The CDR3 region has the DNA TGCAGCGCCTTAACACCCGGGGAGCTGTTTTTT.

The chain links TRBV5-8 to TRBJ1-4, with 7 bases matching TRBD1. V shed 4 bases, J shed 5 bases, and the junction held 14 bases outside the gene matches. CDR1 and CDR2 (germline): SGHTS, YDEGEE. CDR3 length: 17 residues. The CDR3 spells CASSLSLRGGRNEKLFF. The CDR3 nucleotides are TGTGCCAGCAGCCTCTCCCTCCGAGGGGGCAGGAATGAAAAACTGTTTTTT.

The CDR3 here is CATSRPGQGRQSPLHF. The CDR3 coding sequence is TGTGCCACCAGCAGGCCGGGACAGGGTAGGCAGTCACCCCTCCACTTT. The chain joins TRBV15 to TRBJ1-6, with 9 bases aligning to TRBD1. The V gene end was trimmed by 3 bases and the J gene end by 10 bases; junction bases not matched to a gene: 10. The CDR3 consists of 16 residues. CDR1 LNHNV and CDR2 YYDKDF come from the germline V gene (reference sequence).

This clone appeared a few times. The chain links TRBV7-8 to TRBJ1-6; tentatively, D is TRBD1 (5 bases). The CDR3 covers 16 residues. Germline loops: CDR1 SGHVS, CDR2 FQNEAQ. Trimming took off 1 base at V and 1 base at J, with 8 bases between the two ends. The CDR3 loop reads CASSLGDLSYNSPLHF. CDR3 coding DNA: TGTGCCAGCAGCTTAGGGGACTTATCCTATAATTCACCCCTCCACTTT. The full variable domain, its missing parts supplied by reference TRBV7-8 and TRBJ1-6, is GAGVSQSPRYKVAKRGQDVALRCDPISGHVSLFWYQQALGQGPEFLTYFQNEAQLDKSGLPSDRFFAERPEGSVSTLKIQRTQQEDSAVYLCASSLGDLSYNSPLHFGNGTRLTVT.

CDR3 amino acids: CASSLLAGGAQYF. The CDR3, as DNA: TGTGCCAGCAGTCTACTAGCGGGGGGGGCCCAGTACTTC. This chain joins TRBV28 and TRBJ2-5, with 13 bases that match TRBD2. V lost 5 bases to trimming and J lost 9 bases; unmatched junction nucleotides: 3. Germline CDR1 MDHEN, CDR2 SYDVKM. The CDR3 has 13 residues.

Worth noting for this clone: The sample has other DNA sequences that encode this CDR3 too. The rearrangement joins TRBV7-9 to TRBJ1-1; D gene uncertain. This CDR3 comprises 14 residues. The germline CDR1 and CDR2 sequences are SEHNR and FQNEAQ (reference sequence). Trimming cost V 5 bases and J 2 bases, with 12 bases left between them. CDR3 DNA sequence: TGTGCCAGCAGCCTAGTCGGATCTAACACTGAAGCTTTCTTT. Protein sequence: CASSLVGSNTEAFF. The full variable domain, with the rest looked up from reference TRBV7-9 and TRBJ1-1, is DTGVSQNPRHKITKRGQNVTFRCDPISEHNRLYWYRQTLGQGPEFLTYFQNEAQLEKSRLLSDRFSAERPKGSFSTLEIQRTEQGDSAMYLCASSLVGSNTEAFFGQGTRLTVV.

This clone was picked up one time. CDR3 sequence (DNA): TGTGCCAGCAGTGTAGGGGTAAACATTCAGTACTTC. This codes for CASSVGVNIQYF. The chain uses TRBV6-1 and TRBJ2-4, with D tentatively TRBD1 (5 bases). The CDR3 spans 12 residues. Germline loops: CDR1 MNHNS, CDR2 SASEGT. V shed 4 bases and J shed 6 bases, with 7 bases lying between them.

This clone appeared a few times. The V gene is TRBV7-9, the J gene TRBJ2-7; D assignment may be TRBD1 or TRBD2 (5 bases each). Trimming cost V 2 bases and J 1 base, with 18 bases left between them. The CDR3 has 17 amino acids. Germline CDR1 and CDR2: SEHNR and FQNEAQ (reference sequence). This chain's CDR3 is CASSLPYGTTNSYEQYF. CDR3 nucleotide sequence: TGTGCCAGCAGCTTACCGTACGGGACGACCAATTCCTACGAGCAGTACTTC.

The chain carries TRBV7-9 and TRBJ2-2; weak D call: TRBD2 (6 bases). Germline V lookup: CDR1 SEHNR, CDR2 FQNEAQ (reference sequence). The CDR3 spans 13 residues. Trimming removed 8 bases from V and 4 bases from J, with 11 bases in between. The CDR3 is CASDRGSTGELFF. In DNA form, the CDR3 reads TGTGCCAGCGACCGGGGGAGCACCGGGGAGCTGTTTTTT.

On this clone itself: At the DNA level, this CDR3 is encoded by other sequences in the same sample as well. The genes are TRBV18 and TRBJ2-3; maybe TRBD1 (5 bases). V was cut by 2 bases and J by 3 bases, with 12 bases left in between. Germline V CDR1 and CDR2: KGHSH, LQKENI. The CDR3 consists of 15 residues. CDR3 in DNA: TGTGCCAGCTCACCAGGCCAGGGAAGGACAGATACGCAGTATTTT. Translating gives CASSPGQGRTDTQYF.

V is TRBV7-9 and J is TRBJ2-5; D may be TRBD1 (6 bases). This CDR3 region has 14 residues. Between the trimmed V and J ends, which lost 1 base and 4 bases, there was a span of 10 bases. The germline V gene encodes CDR1 SEHNR and CDR2 FQNEAQ (reference sequence). CDR3 loop: CASSLVAGAETQYF. The CDR3 coding sequence is TGTGCCAGCAGCTTAGTAGCAGGGGCAGAGACCCAGTACTTC. Using reference TRBV7-9 and TRBJ2-5 for the parts outside the CDR3, the full variable domain is DTGVSQNPRHKITKRGQNVTFRCDPISEHNRLYWYRQTLGQGPEFLTYFQNEAQLEKSRLLSDRFSAERPKGSFSTLEIQRTEQGDSAMYLCASSLVAGAETQYFGPGTRLLVL.

This chain joins TRBV5-1 and TRBJ1-1; D might be TRBD1 (5 bases). This CDR3 comprises 17 residues. Trimming took 0 bases from V and 1 from J, leaving 16 bases between them. CDR1 and CDR2 from the germline V gene are SGHRS and YFSETQ. CDR3 protein: CASSLGELGVGNTEAFF. CDR3 bases: TGCGCCAGCAGCTTGGGGGAGCTGGGGGTAGGGAACACTGAAGCTTTCTTT.

The rearrangement uses TRBV30 and TRBJ2-1, with 8 bases aligning to TRBD1. Germline V gene sequence: CDR1 GTSNPN, CDR2 SVGIG (reference sequence). V was clipped by 4 bases and J by 4 bases; unmatched bases: 9. The CDR3 spans 15 residues. CDR3 sequence: CAWIGAGGPYNEQFF. The DNA for the CDR3 is TGTGCCTGGATAGGGGCAGGGGGCCCTTACAATGAGCAGTTCTTC.

On this clone: Different DNA sequences within this sample yield the same CDR3. V gene TRBV6-6 combines with J gene TRBJ1-5; TRBD1 is a possible D gene (5 bases). The germline CDR1 and CDR2 sequences are MNHNY and SVGAGI (reference sequence). This CDR3 contains 15 residues. Trimming removed 2 bases at V and 2 bases at J, with 10 bases between. The CDR3 DNA is TGTGCCAGCAGTTACGGGCAGGGAGGCAATCAGCCCCAGCATTTT. It is translated as CASSYGQGGNQPQHF.

V usage is TRBV11-3 and J usage is TRBJ2-3, with 15 bases fitting TRBD2. This CDR3 is 17 amino acids long. Germline CDR1 reads SGHNT; CDR2 reads YENEEA. V gave up 1 base and J gave up 5 bases; unmatched junction bases: 4. The CDR3 sequence is CASSLGTSGGAIDTQYF. In nucleotides, the CDR3 is TGTGCCAGCAGCTTAGGGACTAGCGGGGGGGCCATAGATACGCAGTATTTT.

A word on this clone: The same CDR3 is also encoded by other DNA sequences in this sample. V is TRBV18 and J is TRBJ1-5; D possibly corresponds to TRBD1 (6 bases). In germline, CDR1 is KGHSH, CDR2 LQKENI. The CDR3 runs 15 residues. Trimming shortened V by 1 base and J by 3 bases, and 10 bases separated the two germline ends. CDR3 in amino acids: CASSPLAGDNQPQHF. CDR3 coding DNA: TGTGCCAGCTCACCACTTGCAGGGGACAATCAGCCCCAGCATTTT.

J is TRBJ1-2 and V is TRBV6-1; 9 nucleotides line up with TRBD1. From germline, CDR1 is MNHNS and CDR2 SASEGT. The CDR3 sequence is 15 residues long. V was pared by 1 base and J by 8 bases, with 8 bases of the junction left unmatched. The CDR3 loop is CASSEGAGQGGGYTF. DNA of the CDR3: TGTGCCAGCAGTGAAGGAGCGGGACAGGGAGGCGGCTACACCTTC.

V usage is TRBV11-2 and J usage is TRBJ2-2; D is possibly TRBD1 or TRBD2 (6 bases each). V lost 5 bases and J lost 3, with 19 bases in between. The germline CDR1 and CDR2 sequences are SGHAT and FQNNGV. The length of the CDR3 is 17 residues. The CDR3 coding sequence is TGTGCCAGCAGCAAGGGGGAACGGGGGCCTGACACCGGGGAGCTGTTTTTT. Translation gives CASSKGERGPDTGELFF.

The chain carries TRBV6-5 and TRBJ1-1, with D unclear. The CDR3 totals 13 residues. Trimming took off 5 bases at V and 2 bases at J, with 9 bases between the two ends. The germline V gene has CDR1 MNHEY and CDR2 SVGAGI. The CDR3 nucleotides are TGTGCCAGCAGTGGTTGGAGAAACACTGAAGCTTTCTTT. Its protein is CASSGWRNTEAFF.

The V gene is TRBV6-6, the J gene TRBJ1-5; 12 bases are shared with TRBD1. The CDR3 loop spans 15 amino acids. With V trimmed by 6 bases and J by 4 bases, 4 bases remained unmatched. Germline CDR1 is MNHNY and CDR2 is SVGAGI (reference sequence). The CDR3 reads CASSLGQGANQPQHF. The CDR3 region has the DNA TGTGCCAGCAGCCTGGGACAGGGGGCGAATCAGCCCCAGCATTTT.

The chain recombines TRBV2 with TRBJ2-3; 7 positions agree with TRBD2. The J segment lost 4 bases and the V segment lost 0 bases, leaving 4 bases of the junction unmatched. This CDR3 has 15 residues. CDR1 SNHLY and CDR2 FYNNEI come from the germline V gene. For the CDR3, the DNA is TGTGCCAGCAGTGAAGCGAGGACTAGTTCAGATACGCAGTATTTT. Its translation: CASSEARTSSDTQYF. The variable domain in full, completed from reference TRBV2 and TRBJ2-3, reads EPEVTQTPSHQVTQMGQEVILRCVPISNHLYFYWYRQILGQKVEFLVSFYNNEISEKSEIFDDQFSVERPDGSNFTLKIRSTKLEDSAMYFCASSEARTSSDTQYFGPGTRLTVL.

This chain connects TRBV4-2 to TRBJ2-1, with TRBD2 matching over 8 bases. In germline, CDR1 is LGHNA, CDR2 YNFKEQ. V lost 7 bases to trimming and J lost 8 bases; unmatched junction nucleotides: 10. The CDR3 is 14 amino acids. The CDR3: CASKRGRLVHEQFF. Here the CDR3 DNA reads TGTGCCAGCAAGCGGGGGAGATTGGTCCATGAGCAGTTCTTC.

The chain employs TRBV29-1 and TRBJ2-5; D gene unclear. Germline values: CDR1 SQVTM, CDR2 ANQGSEA. V was trimmed by 6 bases and J by 5 bases, leaving 16 bases between them. CDR3 size: 13 residues. CDR3 DNA sequence: TGCAGCGTCCCCCCGGCTGGGTGGGAGACCCAGTACTTC. This sequence encodes CSVPPAGWETQYF. Complete variable domain (other parts from reference TRBV29-1 and TRBJ2-5): SAVISQKPSRDICQRGTSLTIQCQVDSQVTMMFWYRQQPGQSLTLIATANQGSEATYESGFVIDKFPISRPNLTFSTLTVSNMSPEDSSIYLCSVPPAGWETQYFGPGTRLLVL.